The rows below give T cell receptor beta chains drawn from one sample of a study of blood T cell repertoires in COVID-19. The table came from immunoSEQ multiplex PCR; TCRdb's copy has only in-frame clones and leaves some out. The sample contains around 60,000 clones, 80% to 85% of which appear only once. Sequencing input: peripheral blood. All receptors come from a woman older than 75 with active or convalescent COVID-19. The CDR3 runs from the conserved cysteine through the conserved F or W. A D gene is named only where the DNA matches it firmly. Some rows have no size entry. The others give once, few or many, or a class for an expanded clone.

-,TRBV14,TRBJ2-5,TRBD1,CASSPGTGWKTQYF,TGTGCCAGCAGCCCCGGGACAGGGTGGAAGACCCAGTACTTC
-,TRBV5-4,TRBJ1-2,TRBD1,CASSFPGQGDYGYTF,TGTGCCAGCAGCTTTCCGGGACAGGGTGACTATGGCTACACCTTC
-,TRBV11-3,TRBJ1-5,-,CASSLEVQGNQPQHF,TGTGCCAGCAGCTTAGAAGTACAGGGCAATCAGCCCCAGCATTTT
-,TRBV28,TRBJ2-5,TRBD2,CASSGLAGGRTQYF,TGTGCCAGCAGTGGCCTAGCGGGGGGCCGGACCCAGTACTTC
-,TRBV3-1/TRBV3-2,TRBJ1-2,-,CASSQGQLFNYGYTF,TGTGCCAGCAGCCAAGGACAGCTTTTTAACTATGGCTACACCTTC
-,TRBV3-1/TRBV3-2,TRBJ1-3,-,CASSQAGSGAGNTIYF,TGTGCCAGCAGCCAAGCGGGATCAGGGGCTGGAAACACCATATATTTT
-,TRBV4-3,TRBJ2-7,TRBD2,CASSQAYGGNSYEQYF,TGCGCCAGCAGCCAAGCATACGGGGGGAACTCCTACGAGCAGTACTTC
few,TRBV4-3,TRBJ1-6,-,CASSQDSAGYPLHF,TGCGCCAGCAGCCAAGATAGCGCCGGTTATCCCCTCCACTTT
-,TRBV6-2/TRBV6-3,TRBJ1-2,-,CASSFFGDGYTF,TGTGCCAGCAGTTTCTTCGGAGATGGCTACACCTTC
-,TRBV3-1/TRBV3-2,TRBJ2-2,-,CASTSSEGTGELFF,TGTGCCAGCACCTCCTCCGAGGGCACCGGGGAGCTGTTTTTT
few,TRBV5-4,TRBJ2-3,-,CASRWGRGGGTDTQYF,TGTGCCAGCAGGTGGGGTCGGGGTGGGGGCACAGATACGCAGTATTTT
-,TRBV5-4,TRBJ2-3,TRBD2,CASSLAERGGLDTQYF,TGTGCCAGCAGCTTGGCCGAGCGGGGGGGTCTGGATACGCAGTATTTT
-,TRBV28,TRBJ1-3,TRBD1,CASSPIAIRQGRNTIYF,TGTGCCAGCAGTCCCATAGCGATCCGACAGGGCAGAAACACCATATATTTT
-,TRBV7-9,TRBJ1-1,-,CASGSQGSWNTEAFF,TGTGCCAGCGGATCCCAGGGGAGTTGGAACACTGAAGCTTTCTTT
-,TRBV24-1,TRBJ2-2,TRBD2,CATSGASGGPTNTGELFF,TGTGCCACCAGTGGGGCTAGCGGGGGGCCTACGAACACCGGGGAGCTGTTTTTT
-,TRBV5-1,TRBJ1-2,TRBD1,CASSPLGQGEVYGYTF,TGCGCCAGCAGCCCCCTAGGACAGGGGGAGGTGTATGGCTACACCTTC
-,TRBV6-6,TRBJ1-3,TRBD1,CASTRDRSFSGNTIYF,TGTGCCAGCACGCGGGACAGGAGCTTTTCTGGAAACACCATATATTTT
-,TRBV25-1,TRBJ2-5,-,CASGAQAHQETQYF,TGTGCCAGCGGGGCCCAAGCGCACCAAGAGACCCAGTACTTC
once,TRBV14,TRBJ2-3,TRBD2,CASRGGTQYF,TGTGCCAGTCGGGGGGGTACGCAGTATTTT
few,TRBV19,TRBJ2-7,-,CASGSSYEQYF,TGTGCCAGCGGGAGCTCCTACGAGCAGTACTTC
few,TRBV3-1/TRBV3-2,TRBJ2-7,TRBD1,CASSQAGQSSYEQYF,TGTGCCAGCAGCCAAGCGGGACAGAGCTCCTACGAGCAGTACTTC
-,TRBV20-1,TRBJ1-4,-,CSASSGANEKLFF,TGCAGTGCTAGTTCCGGGGCTAATGAAAAACTGTTTTTT
-,TRBV9,TRBJ2-2,TRBD2,CASSVATGISGGNTGELFF,TGTGCCAGCAGCGTAGCTACAGGGATTAGCGGGGGTAACACCGGGGAGCTGTTTTTT
-,TRBV2,TRBJ2-7,-,CASSGDTGYEQYF,TGTGCCAGCAGCGGGGACACAGGCTACGAGCAGTACTTC
-,TRBV5-1,TRBJ2-7,-,CASSQIENYEQYF,TGCGCCAGCAGCCAGATTGAAAACTACGAGCAGTACTTC
-,TRBV28,TRBJ1-1,-,CATNTEYTEAFF,TGTGCCACCAATACAGAATACACTGAAGCTTTCTTT
-,TRBV7-2,TRBJ2-3,TRBD2,CASSAGGVLADTQYF,TGTGCCAGCAGCGCCGGGGGGGTCTTGGCGGATACGCAGTATTTT
-,TRBV19,TRBJ1-1,-,CASRTELQMTEAFF,TGTGCCAGCCGAACGGAGCTACAAATGACTGAAGCTTTCTTT
once,TRBV19,TRBJ2-3,-,CASSIGENQDTQYF,TGTGCCAGTAGTATTGGGGAGAACCAAGATACGCAGTATTTT
-,TRBV11-2,TRBJ2-5,-,CASSLAQGGAGTQYF,TGTGCCAGCAGCTTAGCCCAGGGGGGCGCGGGGACCCAGTACTTC
-,TRBV28,TRBJ1-5,TRBD1,CASKQGTSNQPQHF,TGTGCCAGTAAACAGGGGACTAGCAATCAGCCCCAGCATTTT
-,TRBV18,TRBJ1-1,TRBD1,CASSQGDREAFF,TGTGCCAGCTCCCAGGGGGACCGAGAAGCTTTCTTT
-,TRBV28,TRBJ1-3,TRBD1,CASSRTGSSGNTIYF,TGTGCCAGCAGCCGGACAGGGTCCTCTGGAAACACCATATATTTT
-,TRBV18,TRBJ2-3,TRBD2,CASSRTSGGTDTQYF,TGTGCCAGCTCAAGGACTAGCGGGGGCACAGATACGCAGTATTTT
-,TRBV6-6,TRBJ2-2,TRBD1,CASSYSLGTDDGELFF,TGTGCCAGCAGTTACTCCCTCGGGACAGACGACGGGGAGCTGTTTTTT
few,TRBV19,TRBJ2-7,TRBD1,CASSMGQGGSYEQYF,TGTGCCAGTAGTATGGGACAGGGGGGATCCTACGAGCAGTACTTC
once,TRBV7-8,TRBJ1-5,TRBD1,CASSLRGQGADSNQPQHF,TGTGCCAGCAGCCTCCGGGGACAGGGGGCCGATAGCAATCAGCCCCAGCATTTT
few,TRBV20-1,TRBJ2-7,-,CSPSQGNEQYF,TGCAGTCCTTCACAGGGTAACGAGCAGTACTTC
-,TRBV20-1,TRBJ1-2,-,CSASLPGFSYGYTF,TGCAGTGCTAGTTTACCGGGTTTCTCCTATGGCTACACCTTC
-,TRBV5-1,TRBJ2-6,-,CASSLGLADLGTGANVLTF,TGCGCCAGCAGCTTGGGGTTAGCGGACTTGGGGACTGGGGCCAACGTCCTGACTTTC
-,TRBV5-1,TRBJ2-6,TRBD1,CASSLVGQVLSGANVLTF,TGCGCCAGCAGCTTGGTTGGACAGGTTCTCTCTGGGGCCAACGTCCTGACTTTC
-,TRBV27,TRBJ1-1,TRBD1,CASSAGGRETEAFF,TGTGCCAGCAGTGCAGGGGGTCGGGAAACTGAAGCTTTCTTT
-,TRBV3-1/TRBV3-2,TRBJ2-7,TRBD1,CASSATRTGGVYEQYF,TGTGCCAGCAGCGCTACACGGACAGGGGGAGTCTACGAGCAGTACTTC